The clone carrying this T cell receptor beta chain was found once. Its antigen is undetermined. This sample was taken from a study of T cell repertoires in cytomegalovirus infection. Overall study: In the study, CMV epitopes included recently identified HLA-C-restricted and well-studied HLA-B-restricted ones. The public TCR beta signatures pointed to both CMV infection and matching HLA type. Findings and limits, study-wide: Of the TCR beta families, the public ones yielded a cumulative frequency that identified carriers of CMV plus the relevant HLA.

The CDR3 spans 13 residues. Germline values: CDR1 SQVTM, CDR2 ANQGSEA. V gave up 2 bases and J gave up 2 bases, with 9 bases separating them. TCRdb redid the calling of the reads with MiXCR, one entry per CDR3 protein. The sample shows approximately 73,000 distinct CDR3 sequences, approximately 39% of them seen only once. J is TRBJ1-2 and V is TRBV29-1, with a possible D match to TRBD1 (5 bases). The receptor was isolated from a human donor in good health (CMV status not recorded). Some clones in this sample may be carry-over from other donors' samples. The source was CD8+ T cells from cultured PBMCs, collected from culture after CMV antigen stimulation. This chain's CDR3 is CSVETGLNYGYTF. The CDR3 region has the DNA TGCAGCGTTGAAACAGGTCTCAACTATGGCTACACCTTC.